This T cell receptor (beta chain) was identified in a study of Tregs in tolerant kidney transplant recipients. Unstimulated Tregs (CD4+CD25+CD127-) and CD4+CD25- non-Tregs were sorted from PBMCs. The CDR3 consists of 12 residues. V lost 2 bases, J lost 3 bases, and 5 bases lay in between. Germline-derived CDR1 and CDR2 are MNHEY and SVGAGI. As for this clone: The antigen remains unidentified. Other DNA sequences in the sample encode the same CDR3.

The study, taken as a whole, reports: This study did not directly address biological reproducibility. Validation in larger populations is needed because few patients were studied. Activated donor B cell expansion appeared to reveal the most relevant donor-specific TCRbeta repertoire.

TCRdb keeps only in-frame clones here, not all; method: immunoSEQ multiplex PCR. The repertoire has some 240,000 clones, roughly four fifths of them found once; the top ten carry less than 0.75%. This clonotype originated in a human donor in good health. What was sequenced was CD4+ T cells from blood. The chain recombines TRBV6-5 with TRBJ2-7, with D possibly TRBD1 on 5 matching bases. CDR3 nucleotide sequence: TGTGCCAGCAGTTACGACAGCTACGAGCAGTACTTC. It translates to CASSYDSYEQYF.